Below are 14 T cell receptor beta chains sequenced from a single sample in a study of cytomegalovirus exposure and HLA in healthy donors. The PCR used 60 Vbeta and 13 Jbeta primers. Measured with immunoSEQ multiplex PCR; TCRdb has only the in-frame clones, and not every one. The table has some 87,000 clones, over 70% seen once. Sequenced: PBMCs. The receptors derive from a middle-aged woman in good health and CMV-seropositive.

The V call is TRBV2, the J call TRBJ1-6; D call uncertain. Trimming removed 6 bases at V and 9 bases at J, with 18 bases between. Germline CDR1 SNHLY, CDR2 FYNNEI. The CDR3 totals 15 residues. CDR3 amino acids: CASSTSGTWSSPLHF. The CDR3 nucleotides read TGTGCCAGCAGCACAAGCGGTACGTGGAGTTCACCCCTCCACTTT.

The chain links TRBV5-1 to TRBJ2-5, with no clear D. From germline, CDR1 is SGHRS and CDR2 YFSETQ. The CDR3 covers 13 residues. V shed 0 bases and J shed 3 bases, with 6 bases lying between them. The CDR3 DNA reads TGCGCCAGCAGCTTGGGGGCAGAAGAGACCCAGTACTTC. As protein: CASSLGAEETQYF.

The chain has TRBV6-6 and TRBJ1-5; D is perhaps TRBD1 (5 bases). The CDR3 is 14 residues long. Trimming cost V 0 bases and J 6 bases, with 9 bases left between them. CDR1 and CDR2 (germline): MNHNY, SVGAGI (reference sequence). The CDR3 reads CASSYSQGSQPQHF. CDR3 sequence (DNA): TGTGCCAGCAGTTACTCGCAGGGAAGTCAGCCCCAGCATTTT.

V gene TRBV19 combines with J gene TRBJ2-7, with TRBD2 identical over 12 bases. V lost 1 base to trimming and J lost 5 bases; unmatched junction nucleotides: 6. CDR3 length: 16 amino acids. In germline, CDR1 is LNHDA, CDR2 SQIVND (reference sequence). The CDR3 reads CASSIVTSGRAHEQYF. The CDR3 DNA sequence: TGTGCCAGTAGTATAGTGACTAGCGGGAGAGCGCACGAGCAGTACTTC.

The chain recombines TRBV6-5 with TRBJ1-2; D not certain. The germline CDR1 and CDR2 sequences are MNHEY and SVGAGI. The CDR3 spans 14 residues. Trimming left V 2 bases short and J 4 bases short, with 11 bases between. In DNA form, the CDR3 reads TGTGCCAGCAGTTACAATCAAAACGGCTATGGCTACACCTTC. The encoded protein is CASSYNQNGYGYTF.

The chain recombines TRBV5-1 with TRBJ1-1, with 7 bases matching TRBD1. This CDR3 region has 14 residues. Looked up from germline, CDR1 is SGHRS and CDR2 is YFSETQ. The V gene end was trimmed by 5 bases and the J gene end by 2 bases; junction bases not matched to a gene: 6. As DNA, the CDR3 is TGCGCCAGCAGTTCAACAGGGGTAAACACTGAAGCTTTCTTT. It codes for CASSSTGVNTEAFF. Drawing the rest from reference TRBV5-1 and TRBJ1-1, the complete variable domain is KAGVTQTPRYLIKTRGQQVTLSCSPISGHRSVSWYQQTPGQGLQFLFEYFSETQRNKGNFPGRFSGRQFSNSRSEMNVSTLELGDSALYLCASSSTGVNTEAFFGQGTRLTVV.

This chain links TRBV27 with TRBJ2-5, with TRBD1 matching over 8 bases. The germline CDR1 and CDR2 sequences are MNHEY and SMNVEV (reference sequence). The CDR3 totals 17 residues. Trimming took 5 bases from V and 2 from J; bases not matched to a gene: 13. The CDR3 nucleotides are TGTGCCAGCAGTCCTCGGGGGCAGGGGGCCCAGCAAGAGACCCAGTACTTC. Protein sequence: CASSPRGQGAQQETQYF.

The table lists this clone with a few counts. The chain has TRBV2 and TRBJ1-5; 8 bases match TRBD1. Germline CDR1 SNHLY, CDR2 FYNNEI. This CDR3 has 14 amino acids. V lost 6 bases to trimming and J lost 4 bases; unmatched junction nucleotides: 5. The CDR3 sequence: CASRDREGNQPQHF. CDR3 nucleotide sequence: TGTGCCAGCAGGGACAGGGAAGGGAATCAGCCCCAGCATTTT. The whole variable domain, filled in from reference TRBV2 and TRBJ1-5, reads EPEVTQTPSHQVTQMGQEVILRCVPISNHLYFYWYRQILGQKVEFLVSFYNNEISEKSEIFDDQFSVERPDGSNFTLKIRSTKLEDSAMYFCASRDREGNQPQHFGDGTRLSIL.

The CDR3: CASGLDPFPGSTHTGELFF. The DNA of the CDR3 is TGTGCTAGTGGTTTGGACCCCTTCCCGGGGAGTACTCACACCGGGGAGCTGTTTTTT. The chain is built from TRBV12-5 and TRBJ2-2; weak D call: TRBD2 (5 bases). The germline CDR1 and CDR2 sequences are LGHNT and FRNRAP. V was shortened by 1 base and J by 3 bases, with 21 bases between the two germline ends. The length of the CDR3 is 19 residues.

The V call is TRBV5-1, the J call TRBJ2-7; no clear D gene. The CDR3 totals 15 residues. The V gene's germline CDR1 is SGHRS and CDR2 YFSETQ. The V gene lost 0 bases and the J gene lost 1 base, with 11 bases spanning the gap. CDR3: CASSLDTMASYEQYF. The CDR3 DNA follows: TGCGCCAGCAGCTTGGATACGATGGCTTCCTACGAGCAGTACTTC.

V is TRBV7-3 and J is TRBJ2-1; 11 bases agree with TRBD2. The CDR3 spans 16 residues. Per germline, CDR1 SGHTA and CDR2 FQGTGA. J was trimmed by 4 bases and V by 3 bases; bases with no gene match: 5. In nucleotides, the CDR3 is TGTGCCAGCAGCTTGGATAGCGGGGGGGATTACAATGAGCAGTTCTTC. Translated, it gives CASSLDSGGDYNEQFF.

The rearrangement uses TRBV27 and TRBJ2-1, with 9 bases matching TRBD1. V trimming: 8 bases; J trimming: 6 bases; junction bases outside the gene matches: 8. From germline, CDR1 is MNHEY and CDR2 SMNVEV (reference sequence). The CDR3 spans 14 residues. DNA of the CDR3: TGTGCCAGCGGCGGGACAGGGCGAGTCAATGAGCAGTTCTTC. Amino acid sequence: CASGGTGRVNEQFF.

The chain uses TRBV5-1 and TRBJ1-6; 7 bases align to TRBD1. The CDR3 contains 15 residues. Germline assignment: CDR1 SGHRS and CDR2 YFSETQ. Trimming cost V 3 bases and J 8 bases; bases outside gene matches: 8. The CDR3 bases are TGCGCCAGCAGCTGGAGGGACAGATCTTATTCACCCCTCCACTTT. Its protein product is CASSWRDRSYSPLHF.

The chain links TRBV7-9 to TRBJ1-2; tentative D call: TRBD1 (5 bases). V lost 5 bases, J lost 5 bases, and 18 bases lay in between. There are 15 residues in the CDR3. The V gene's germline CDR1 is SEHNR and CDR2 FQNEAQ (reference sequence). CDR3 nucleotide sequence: TGTGCCAGCAGCCCCCGGCCGGGGGAGGGATATGGCTACACCTTC. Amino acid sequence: CASSPRPGEGYGYTF.